This T cell receptor (beta chain) stems from a study of blood T cell repertoires in COVID-19. Across the study: T cells, B-cell-depleted T cells, or PBMCs provided the cDNA or gDNA that served as material.

Looked up from germline, CDR1 is SNHLY and CDR2 is FYNNEI. This CDR3 is 15 amino acids long. V dropped 9 bases and J dropped 7; count of bases not matched to a gene: 9. Repertoires were generated with immunoSEQ multiplex PCR, while TCRdb's copy carries only in-frame clones and drops some. This table holds about 70,000 clones, over 85% found once. The sequencing sample was made of peripheral blood. The origin of this receptor is a man aged 50-60 years with acute or convalescent COVID-19. V is TRBV2 and J is TRBJ1-6, with 10 bases that match TRBD1. CDR3 DNA sequence: TGTGCCAGTAGGGGACAGGGGTGGGTGAATTCACCCCTCCACTTT. Translation gives CASRGQGWVNSPLHF.